The clone carrying this T cell receptor beta chain is labeled as medium-sized. Its specificity is not known. This sample's treatment: approximately 11-day PBMC culture with coronavirus spike peptide pools or control peptides (ViraFEST assay). A few million PBMCs were grown per well alongside roughly 9 IU/ml IL-2 and 9.5 to 10 ug/ml peptide pools. This specimen belongs to a study of vaccination and CD4 T cells after COVID-19. In the study overall: Timing of post-vaccine sample collection was a median approximately 70 days after dose two, with a range of 14 to 241.

The Oncomine TCR Beta short-read assay generated sequence data from the DNA of cultured CD4+ T cells. DNA came from CD4+ T cells after culture. A single record per CDR3 protein comes from TCRdb applying MiXCR to the PCR reads. The sample yields 11,000 to 15,000 distinct CDR3 sequences, roughly 29% seen once. V was shortened by 0 bases and J by 8 bases, with 19 bases between the two germline ends. The CDR3 covers 15 residues. Looked up from germline, CDR1 is DFQATT and CDR2 is SNEGSKA (reference sequence). The chain joins TRBV20-1 to TRBJ1-2; D gene uncertain. The sequence was collected from a human donor with COVID-19. The sequenced material came from cultured CD4+ T cells from blood. The CDR3 nucleotides read TGCAGTGCTAGAGATGTGAAGGGCCCAGTCTACGGCTACACCTTC. Amino acid sequence: CSARDVKGPVYGYTF.